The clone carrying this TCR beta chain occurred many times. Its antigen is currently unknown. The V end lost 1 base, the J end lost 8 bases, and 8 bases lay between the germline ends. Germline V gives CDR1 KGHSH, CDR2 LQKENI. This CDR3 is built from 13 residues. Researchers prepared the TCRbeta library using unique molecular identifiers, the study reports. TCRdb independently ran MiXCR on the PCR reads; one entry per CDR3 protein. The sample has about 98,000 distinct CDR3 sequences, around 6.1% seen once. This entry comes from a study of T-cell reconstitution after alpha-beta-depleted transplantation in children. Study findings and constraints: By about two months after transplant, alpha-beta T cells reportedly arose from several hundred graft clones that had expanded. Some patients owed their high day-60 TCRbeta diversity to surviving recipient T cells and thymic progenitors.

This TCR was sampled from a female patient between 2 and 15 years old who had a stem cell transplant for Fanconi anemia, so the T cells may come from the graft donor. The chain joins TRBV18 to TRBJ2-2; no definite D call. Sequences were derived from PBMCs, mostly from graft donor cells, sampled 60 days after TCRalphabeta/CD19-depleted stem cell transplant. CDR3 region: CASSPRMQGELFF. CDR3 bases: TGTGCCAGCTCACCACGGATGCAGGGGGAGCTGTTTTTT.